The 26 T cell receptor beta chains reported below all come from one sample, sequenced in a study of shared clonotypes between healthy human individuals. Only in-frame clones appear in the TCRdb table, and some are missing; sequencing was by immunoSEQ multiplex PCR. The profile shows 110,000 or so clones, about two thirds of them singletons. Sample: memory CD8+ T cells sorted from blood. Subset indicated: CD45RO+ cells pooled with CCR7-negative TemRA cells. The receptors shown here come from a woman in her twenties or thirties in good health.

The rearrangement links TRBV6-6 to TRBJ2-7, with D perhaps TRBD1 (6 bases). The V gene's germline CDR1 is MNHNY and CDR2 SVGAGI (reference sequence). This CDR3 is built from 14 residues. The V gene lost 4 bases and the J gene lost 0 bases, with 10 bases spanning the gap. CDR3 loop: CASSWGTPSYEQYF. DNA for the CDR3: TGTGCCAGCAGTTGGGGGACACCCTCCTACGAGCAGTACTTC.

Comment on this clone: Other DNA sequences in the same sample also yield this CDR3. The chain uses TRBV7-9 and TRBJ2-7; perhaps TRBD1 as D (5 bases). Germline lookup yields CDR1 SEHNR and CDR2 FQNEAQ (reference sequence). This CDR3 spans 13 amino acids. The germline V and J ends were trimmed by 5 bases and 3 bases, with 11 bases remaining between them. CDR3 loop: CASSLGPNYEQYF. DNA of the CDR3: TGTGCCAGCAGCCTGGGGCCCAACTACGAGCAGTACTTC.

The chain carries TRBV11-3 and TRBJ2-1, with D unclear. There are 13 residues in the CDR3. V lost 5 bases to trimming and J lost 6 bases, with 11 bases between them. Germline CDR1 reads SGHNT; CDR2 reads YENEEA. Written as DNA, the CDR3 is TGTGCCAGCAGCACTGGGCTCGTCAATGAGCAGTTCTTC. Translation: CASSTGLVNEQFF.

This clone was found once. This chain joins TRBV13 and TRBJ1-2; D remains ambiguous. This CDR3 contains 12 residues. V gave up 9 bases and J gave up 0 bases, with 8 bases separating them. CDR1 and CDR2 (germline): PRHDT, FYEKMQ (reference sequence). CDR3 sequence (DNA): TGTGCCAGTAGCAAAGCTAACTATGGCTACACCTTC. The encoded protein is CASSKANYGYTF.

This sequence joins TRBV15 and TRBJ2-1, with D uncertain. CDR3 size: 15 residues. V shed 0 bases and J shed 0 bases, with 6 bases lying between them. The germline gives CDR1 LNHNV, CDR2 YYDKDF (reference sequence). The CDR3, as DNA: TGTGCCACCAGCAGAGACCCTAGCTCCTACAATGAGCAGTTCTTC. Protein product: CATSRDPSSYNEQFF.

The CDR3 DNA is TGTGCCAGCAGTTTAAACAATAACTATGGCTACACCTTC. Its protein is CASSLNNNYGYTF. J is TRBJ1-2 and V is TRBV28; D gene ambiguous. CDR1 is MDHEN and CDR2 is SYDVKM in the germline V gene. This CDR3 region has 13 residues. V dropped 2 bases and J dropped 1 base, with 5 bases sitting between them.

The chain uses TRBV30 and TRBJ2-5; D gene uncertain. TRBJ2-7 matches the DNA end more closely, so the J call is doubtful. The CDR3 has 11 residues. The V gene's germline CDR1 is GTSNPN and CDR2 SVGIG (reference sequence). The CDR3 coding sequence is TGTGCCTGGAGTGGGCCCTACGAGCAGTACTTC. This codes for CAWSGPYEQYF.

The chain recombines TRBV4-2 with TRBJ1-4; a weak D match, TRBD1 (5 bases). There are 16 residues in the CDR3. V lost 1 base and J 5 bases, leaving 14 bases between the germline ends. Germline V gene data show CDR1 as LGHNA and CDR2 as YNFKEQ. This chain's CDR3 is CASSQGGTPRNEKLFF. The CDR3 DNA reads as TGTGCCAGCAGCCAAGGGGGGACGCCGAGGAATGAAAAACTGTTTTTT.

A note on this clone: A read error may explain this, as a much larger clone is one base away. The chain recombines TRBV25-1 with TRBJ2-7; D not certain. CDR1 MGHDK and CDR2 SYGVNS come from the germline V gene. The V and J ends lost 2 bases and 0 bases respectively, with 5 bases between them. CDR3 length equals 13 residues. The CDR3 DNA is TGTGCCAGCAGTGAAAAGGGCTCCTACGAGCAGTACTTC. This gives the protein CASSEKGSYEQYF.

The table lists this clone with a few counts. V is TRBV28 and J is TRBJ2-4; D is unclear. V lost 4 bases and J 0 bases, leaving 10 bases between the germline ends. CDR1 and CDR2 (germline): MDHEN, SYDVKM. The CDR3 has 15 amino acids. Written as DNA, the CDR3 is TGTGCCAGCAGTTACATCGATACAGCCAAAAACATTCAGTACTTC. Protein product: CASSYIDTAKNIQYF.

The V call is TRBV7-8, the J call TRBJ2-1, with a possible D match to TRBD2 (5 bases). The germline V gene encodes CDR1 SGHVS and CDR2 FQNEAQ. The ends were cut back, 2 bases at V and 0 bases at J, with 11 bases in the middle. The CDR3 is 16 amino acids. DNA for the CDR3: TGTGCCAGCAGCTTAAATACGGGATCCTCCTACAATGAGCAGTTCTTC. Its protein product is CASSLNTGSSYNEQFF. Based on the CDR3 plus reference TRBV7-8 and TRBJ2-1, the full variable domain is GAGVSQSPRYKVAKRGQDVALRCDPISGHVSLFWYQQALGQGPEFLTYFQNEAQLDKSGLPSDRFFAERPEGSVSTLKIQRTQQEDSAVYLCASSLNTGSSYNEQFFGPGTRLTVL.

The chain is built from TRBV13 and TRBJ2-7; D call uncertain. CDR3 length: 13 residues. Germline values: CDR1 PRHDT, CDR2 FYEKMQ (reference sequence). The germline V and J ends were trimmed by 3 bases and 6 bases, with 12 bases remaining between them. CDR3 coding DNA: TGTGCCAGCAGCTTTATCACCTCTGCCGAGCAGTACTTC. Amino acids: CASSFITSAEQYF. The whole variable domain, filled in from reference TRBV13 and TRBJ2-7, reads AAGVIQSPRHLIKEKRETATLKCYPIPRHDTVYWYQQGPGQDPQFLISFYEKMQSDKGSIPDRFSAQQFSDYHSELNMSSLELGDSALYFCASSFITSAEQYFGPGTRLTVT.

This clone was observed at least ten times. The rearrangement uses TRBV25-1 and TRBJ2-5; either TRBD1 or TRBD2 may fit D (6 bases each). V shed 1 base and J shed 5 bases, with 14 bases lying between them. Looked up from germline, CDR1 is MGHDK and CDR2 is SYGVNS. The CDR3 sequence is 15 residues long. The CDR3 DNA follows: TGTGCCAGCAGTGAATCGGGGGCCGACCGCGAGACCCAGTACTTC. Amino acids: CASSESGADRETQYF.

The V call is TRBV28, the J call TRBJ2-7, with TRBD1 matching 8 bases. V shed 3 bases, J shed 5 bases, and the junction held 6 bases outside the gene matches. Germline CDR1 MDHEN, CDR2 SYDVKM. The CDR3 runs to 14 residues. Here the CDR3 reads CASSFVGTGHEQYF. CDR3 coding DNA: TGTGCCAGCAGTTTTGTTGGGACAGGCCACGAGCAGTACTTC.

This clone was seen only once. The chain combines TRBV19 with TRBJ2-2; 11 bases fit TRBD2. The V gene end was trimmed by 4 bases and the J gene end by 1 base; junction bases not matched to a gene: 17. The CDR3 spans 21 residues. Germline V gene data show CDR1 as LNHDA and CDR2 as SQIVND (reference sequence). In DNA form, the CDR3 reads TGTGCCAGTAGTAGACCCCGTTATTCCCGACTAGCGGGACTGAACACCGGGGAGCTGTTTTTT. Protein product: CASSRPRYSRLAGLNTGELFF.

CDR3 sequence: CASSPGPSANYGYTF. The CDR3 coding sequence is TGTGCCAGCAGTCCCGGACCTTCAGCTAACTATGGCTACACCTTC. V is TRBV6-4 and J is TRBJ1-2; D gene unclear. Trimming pared 5 bases from V and 0 bases from J, leaving 13 bases between. Germline CDR1 is MRHNA and CDR2 is SNTAGT. The CDR3 totals 15 residues.

This clone turned up a few times. The chain is built from TRBV2 and TRBJ2-7; D assignment may be TRBD1 or TRBD2 (6 bases each). Trimming cost V 6 bases and J 2 bases, with 14 bases left between them. The CDR3 is made up of 14 amino acids. CDR1 and CDR2 (germline): SNHLY, FYNNEI. The CDR3 protein is CASRGGRGTYEQYF. CDR3 bases: TGTGCCAGCAGGGGGGGCAGAGGAACCTACGAGCAGTACTTC.

This clone has a handful of counts. The chain uses TRBV7-6 and TRBJ2-3; TRBD1 matches at 8 bases. With V trimmed by 1 base and J by 2 bases, 5 bases remained unmatched. CDR1 and CDR2 (germline): SGHVS, FNYEAQ. This CDR3 is 16 amino acids long. CDR3 residues: CASSLVGTGLTDTQYF. CDR3 in DNA: TGTGCCAGCAGCTTAGTGGGGACAGGCCTCACAGATACGCAGTATTTT. Using reference TRBV7-6 and TRBJ2-3 for the parts outside the CDR3, the full variable domain is GAGVSQSPRYKVTKRGQDVALRCDPISGHVSLYWYRQALGQGPEFLTYFNYEAQQDKSGLPNDRFSAERPEGSISTLTIQRTEQRDSAMYRCASSLVGTGLTDTQYFGPGTRLTVL.

V gene TRBV9 combines with J gene TRBJ1-2; D ambiguous. CDR1 and CDR2 from the germline V gene are SGDLS and YYNGEE. V was cut by 0 bases and J by 6 bases, with 18 bases left in between. The CDR3 consists of 16 residues. The CDR3 sequence: CASSVDPRTPSHGYTF. CDR3 nucleotides: TGTGCCAGCAGCGTAGATCCAAGGACGCCGTCTCATGGCTACACCTTC.

In its sample, this clone was seen a few times. CDR3 nucleotide sequence: TGTGCCAGCAGCTTAGCCTATGACGAGCAGTACTTC. It translates to CASSLAYDEQYF. The chain employs TRBV7-9 and TRBJ2-7; the D is unclear. Germline loops: CDR1 SEHNR, CDR2 FQNEAQ (reference sequence). The CDR3 totals 12 residues. V was shortened by 0 bases and J by 5 bases, with 5 bases between the two germline ends.

Only one count was recorded for this clone. The genes are TRBV2 and TRBJ2-5, with 10 bases aligning to TRBD2. The closer fit of TRBJ2-7 to the DNA end suggests the J call may be wrong. CDR1 and CDR2 (germline): SNHLY, FYNNEI. The CDR3 totals 14 residues. CDR3 sequence: CASSVASGSYEQYF. The CDR3 DNA reads TGTGCCAGCAGTGTGGCTAGCGGGAGTTACGAGCAGTACTTC.

The rearrangement uses TRBV6-1 and TRBJ1-2, with 8 positions matching TRBD1. The CDR3 runs to 16 residues. In germline, CDR1 is MNHNS, CDR2 SASEGT. The V segment lost 4 bases and the J segment 1 base; nucleotides outside the gene matches: 8. The CDR3, as DNA: TGTGCCAGCAGTGTGACCGACAGGGGACATAACTATGGCTACACCTTC. It is translated as CASSVTDRGHNYGYTF.

V gene TRBV7-3 combines with J gene TRBJ1-2, with D unclear. The CDR3 extends over 16 amino acids. The V and J ends lost 4 bases and 7 bases respectively, with 22 bases between them. CDR1 and CDR2 from the germline V gene are SGHTA and FQGTGA. The CDR3, as DNA: TGTGCCAGCAGCTCAACGGTGGGAGGGCCGGCGGTTGGCTACACCTTC. This encodes CASSSTVGGPAVGYTF.

The chain carries TRBV28 and TRBJ2-5, with 8 bases lining up with TRBD1. The CDR3 runs 15 residues. Trimming cost V 7 bases and J 4 bases; bases outside gene matches: 11. Germline CDR1 MDHEN, CDR2 SYDVKM. CDR3 bases: TGTGCCAGCAACCCCGGGGCAGGGGGCGGAGAGACCCAGTACTTC. This codes for CASNPGAGGGETQYF.

The J gene is TRBJ2-5, the V gene TRBV5-4, with 8 bases matching TRBD1. Germline CDR1 SGHNT, CDR2 YYREEE (reference sequence). Trimming cost V 6 bases and J 2 bases; bases outside gene matches: 9. The CDR3 totals 15 residues. DNA of the CDR3: TGTGCCAGCACCCTAGGACAGGGCCCACAAGAGACCCAGTACTTC. Amino acid sequence: CASTLGQGPQETQYF.

The table lists this clone with a few counts. The chain links TRBV9 to TRBJ2-7; D is ambiguous. This CDR3 spans 14 amino acids. CDR1 is SGDLS, CDR2 YYNGEE, per germline. V lost 0 bases and J lost 5, with 12 bases in between. In nucleotides, the CDR3 is TGTGCCAGCAGCGTAGAGGACGCATGGGACGAGCAGTACTTC. Translation: CASSVEDAWDEQYF.